This entry lists 8 T cell receptor beta chains sequenced from one sample in a study of regulatory and conventional T cells in RAG deficiency. The protocol was immunoSEQ multiplex PCR, while the TCRdb copy is restricted to in-frame clones and leaves out a portion. The sample holds about 19,000 clones, roughly 86% seen once. Genomic DNA came from blood regulatory T cells gated CD4+ CD25-high CD127-low. The same data also went into a second study, on regulatory T cells. That paper adds: The primer mix had 52 TRBV and 13 TRBJ primers.

The sample was Tregs sorted from blood. The receptors originated from a human donor in good health.

This chain uses TRBV6-1 with TRBJ1-6, with 7 bases lining up with TRBD1. J was trimmed by 9 bases and V by 6 bases; bases with no gene match: 8. Germline V CDR1 and CDR2: MNHNS, SASEGT. The CDR3 sequence is 14 residues long. CDR3 loop: CASREQGLGSPLHF. The CDR3 DNA reads TGTGCCAGCAGAGAACAGGGGTTGGGTTCACCCCTCCACTTT.

This clone is a singleton in its sample. The rearrangement joins TRBV28 to TRBJ1-6; D may be TRBD1 (6 bases). Trimming shortened V by 1 base and J by 5 bases, and 6 bases separated the two germline ends. CDR3 size: 14 residues. The germline gives CDR1 MDHEN, CDR2 SYDVKM. CDR3 sequence reads: CASSLYRDNSPLHF. As DNA, the CDR3 is TGTGCCAGCAGTTTATACAGGGATAATTCACCCCTCCACTTT. The full variable domain, its missing parts supplied by reference TRBV28 and TRBJ1-6, is DVKVTQSSRYLVKRTGEKVFLECVQDMDHENMFWYRQDPGLGLRLIYFSYDVKMKEKGDIPEGYSVSREKKERFSLILESASTNQTSMYLCASSLYRDNSPLHFGNGTRLTVT.

The gene calls are TRBV5-5 and TRBJ1-5; D unresolved. Trimming shortened V by 0 bases and J by 0 bases, and 4 bases separated the two germline ends. The germline V gene has CDR1 SGHKS and CDR2 YYEKEE (reference sequence). This CDR3 region has 14 residues. The DNA for the CDR3 is TGTGCCAGCAGCTTGGGCCTTAGCAATCAGCCCCAGCATTTT. Protein sequence: CASSLGLSNQPQHF.

The rearrangement joins TRBV9 to TRBJ2-3; D is uncertain. Germline V gene lookup returns CDR1 SGDLS and CDR2 YYNGEE. This CDR3 is 13 amino acids long. V gave up 0 bases and J gave up 6 bases, with 8 bases separating them. DNA for the CDR3: TGTGCCAGCAGCGTAGAGGGTTGGGATACGCAGTATTTT. As protein: CASSVEGWDTQYF.

This chain uses TRBV5-1 with TRBJ2-7, with D tentatively TRBD2 (6 bases). CDR3 size: 16 residues. In germline, CDR1 is SGHRS, CDR2 YFSETQ. Trimming removed 4 bases at V and 2 bases at J, with 19 bases between. The CDR3 sequence: CASSIGHPGLPYEQYF. In nucleotides, the CDR3 is TGCGCCAGCAGCATAGGACACCCGGGACTTCCCTACGAGCAGTACTTC.

This clone was seen only once. This rearrangement joins TRBV7-4 to TRBJ1-2; tentatively, D is TRBD1 (6 bases). V lost 5 bases and J 4 bases, leaving 17 bases between the germline ends. Per germline, CDR1 SGHVT and CDR2 SQSDAQ. The CDR3 is 15 amino acids. DNA of the CDR3: TGTGCCAGCAGCCTCCGGGTGAGGGGGACCTATGGCTACACCTTC. It codes for CASSLRVRGTYGYTF.

The chain has TRBV28 and TRBJ2-1; D might be TRBD2 (6 bases). Germline V gene sequence: CDR1 MDHEN, CDR2 SYDVKM. The length of the CDR3 is 16 residues. The V end lost 2 bases, the J end lost 2 bases, and 13 bases lay between the germline ends. The CDR3 here is CASSLGGVGTYNEQFF. The CDR3 bases are TGTGCCAGCAGTTTAGGAGGGGTGGGGACCTACAATGAGCAGTTCTTC.

V is TRBV10-1 and J is TRBJ1-1; tentative D call: TRBD1 (6 bases). Trimming took off 2 bases at V and 9 bases at J, with 13 bases between the two ends. Germline loops: CDR1 WNHNN, CDR2 SYGVQD (reference sequence). CDR3 length equals 13 residues. As DNA, the CDR3 is TGCGCCAGCAGTGAGAGACAGGCCTCCCAAGCTTTCTTT. This sequence encodes CASSERQASQAFF.